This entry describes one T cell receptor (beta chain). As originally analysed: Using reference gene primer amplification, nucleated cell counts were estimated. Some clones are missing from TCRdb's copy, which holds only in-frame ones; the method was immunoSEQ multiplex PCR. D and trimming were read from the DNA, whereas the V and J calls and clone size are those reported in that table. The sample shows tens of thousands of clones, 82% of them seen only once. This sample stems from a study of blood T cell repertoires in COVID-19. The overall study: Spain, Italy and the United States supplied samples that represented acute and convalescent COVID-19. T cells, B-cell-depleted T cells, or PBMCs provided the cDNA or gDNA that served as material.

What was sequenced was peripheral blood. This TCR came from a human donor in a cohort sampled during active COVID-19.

CDR3 loop: CASSWGGSRDTQYF. CDR3 DNA sequence: TGTGCCAGCAGCTGGGGGGGTTCTCGAGATACGCAGTATTTT. The rearrangement uses TRBV7-3 and TRBJ2-3; 7 bases match TRBD2. CDR1 SGHTA and CDR2 FQGTGA come from the germline V gene. V was clipped by 4 bases and J by 5 bases; unmatched bases: 6. The CDR3 loop spans 14 amino acids.